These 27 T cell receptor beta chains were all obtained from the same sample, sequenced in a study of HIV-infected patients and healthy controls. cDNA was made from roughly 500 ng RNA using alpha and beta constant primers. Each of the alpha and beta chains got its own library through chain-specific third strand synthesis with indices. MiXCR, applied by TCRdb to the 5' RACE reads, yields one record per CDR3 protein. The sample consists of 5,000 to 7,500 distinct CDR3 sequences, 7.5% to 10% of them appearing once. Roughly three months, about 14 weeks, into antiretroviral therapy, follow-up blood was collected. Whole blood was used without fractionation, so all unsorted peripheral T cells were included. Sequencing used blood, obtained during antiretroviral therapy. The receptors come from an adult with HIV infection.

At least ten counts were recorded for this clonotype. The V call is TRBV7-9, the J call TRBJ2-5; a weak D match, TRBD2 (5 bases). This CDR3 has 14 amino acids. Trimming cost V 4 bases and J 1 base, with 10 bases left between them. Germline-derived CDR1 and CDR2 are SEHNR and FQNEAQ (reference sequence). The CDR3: CASSSRLSQETQYF. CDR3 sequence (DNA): TGTGCCAGCAGCTCTCGACTATCCCAAGAGACCCAGTACTTC.

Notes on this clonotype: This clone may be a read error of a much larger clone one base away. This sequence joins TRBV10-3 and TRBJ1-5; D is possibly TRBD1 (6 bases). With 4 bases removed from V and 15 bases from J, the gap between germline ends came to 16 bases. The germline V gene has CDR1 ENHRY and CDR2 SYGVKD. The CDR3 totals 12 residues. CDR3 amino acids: CAISGERGWLHF. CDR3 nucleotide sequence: TGTGCCATCAGTGGGGAAAGGGGGTGGCTGCATTTT.

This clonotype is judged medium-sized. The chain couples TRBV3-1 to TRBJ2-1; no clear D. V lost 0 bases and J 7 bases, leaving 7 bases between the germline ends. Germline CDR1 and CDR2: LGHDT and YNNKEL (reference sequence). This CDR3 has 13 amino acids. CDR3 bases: TGTGCCAGCAGCCAAGATTCTAGAAATGAGCAGTTCTTC. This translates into CASSQDSRNEQFF.

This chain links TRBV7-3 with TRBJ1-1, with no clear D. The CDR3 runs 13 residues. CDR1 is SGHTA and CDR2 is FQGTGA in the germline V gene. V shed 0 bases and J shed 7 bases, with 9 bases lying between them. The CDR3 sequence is CASSLTKSHEAFF. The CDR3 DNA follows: TGTGCCAGCAGCTTAACGAAGAGTCATGAAGCTTTCTTT.

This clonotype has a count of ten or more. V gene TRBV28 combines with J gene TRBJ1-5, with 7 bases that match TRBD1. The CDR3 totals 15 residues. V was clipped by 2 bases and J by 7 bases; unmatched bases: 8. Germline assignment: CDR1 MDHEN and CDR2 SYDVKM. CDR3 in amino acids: CASSLQTGRDQPQHF. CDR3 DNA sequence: TGTGCCAGCAGTTTACAGACAGGGAGGGACCAGCCCCAGCATTTT.

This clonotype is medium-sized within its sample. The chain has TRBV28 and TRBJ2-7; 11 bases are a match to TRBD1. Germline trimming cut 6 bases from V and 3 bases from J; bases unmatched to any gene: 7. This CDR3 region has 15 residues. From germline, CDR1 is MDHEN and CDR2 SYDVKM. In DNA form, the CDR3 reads TGTGCCAGCAGGCCCGGGACAGGGGGTATCTACGAGCAGTACTTC. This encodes CASRPGTGGIYEQYF.

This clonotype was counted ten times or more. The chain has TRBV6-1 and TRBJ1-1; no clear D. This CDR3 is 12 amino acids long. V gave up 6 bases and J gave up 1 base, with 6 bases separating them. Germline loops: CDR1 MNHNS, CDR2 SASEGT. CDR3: CASRRTNTEAFF. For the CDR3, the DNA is TGTGCCAGCAGGAGAACGAACACTGAAGCTTTCTTT.

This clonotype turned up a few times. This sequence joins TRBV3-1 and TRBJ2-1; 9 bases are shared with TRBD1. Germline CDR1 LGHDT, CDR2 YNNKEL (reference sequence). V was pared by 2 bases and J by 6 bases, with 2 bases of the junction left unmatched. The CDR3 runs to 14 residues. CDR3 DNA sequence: TGTGCCAGCAGCCAAATGACAGGGGGCAATGAGCAGTTCTTC. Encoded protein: CASSQMTGGNEQFF.

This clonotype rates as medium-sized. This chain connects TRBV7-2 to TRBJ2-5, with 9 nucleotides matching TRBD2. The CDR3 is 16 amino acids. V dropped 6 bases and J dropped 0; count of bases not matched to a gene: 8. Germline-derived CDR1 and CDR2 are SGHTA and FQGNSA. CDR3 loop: CASRHTSGRDQETQYF. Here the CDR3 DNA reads TGTGCCAGCAGACATACTAGCGGGCGGGACCAAGAGACCCAGTACTTC.

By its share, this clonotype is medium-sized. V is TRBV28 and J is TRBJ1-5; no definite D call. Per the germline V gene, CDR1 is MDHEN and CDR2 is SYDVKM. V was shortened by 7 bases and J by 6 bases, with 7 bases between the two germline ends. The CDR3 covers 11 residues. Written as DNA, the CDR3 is TGTGCCAGCACCAGCGGTCAGCCCCAGCATTTT. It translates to CASTSGQPQHF.

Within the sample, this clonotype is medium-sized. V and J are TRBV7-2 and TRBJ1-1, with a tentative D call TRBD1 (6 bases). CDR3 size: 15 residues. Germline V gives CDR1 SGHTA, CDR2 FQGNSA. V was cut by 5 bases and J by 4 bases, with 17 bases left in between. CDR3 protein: CASSLLQGRGTEAFF. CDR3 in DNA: TGTGCCAGCAGCCTCTTGCAGGGGAGGGGCACTGAAGCTTTCTTT.

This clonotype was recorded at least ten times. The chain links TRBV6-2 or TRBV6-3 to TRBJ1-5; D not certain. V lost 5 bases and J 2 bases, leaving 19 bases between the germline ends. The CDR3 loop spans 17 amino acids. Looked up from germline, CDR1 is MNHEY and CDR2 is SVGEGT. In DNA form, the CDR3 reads TGTGCCAGCAGTCCCCGGTGGCAGTCCCGCGGCAATCAGCCCCAGCATTTT. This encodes CASSPRWQSRGNQPQHF.

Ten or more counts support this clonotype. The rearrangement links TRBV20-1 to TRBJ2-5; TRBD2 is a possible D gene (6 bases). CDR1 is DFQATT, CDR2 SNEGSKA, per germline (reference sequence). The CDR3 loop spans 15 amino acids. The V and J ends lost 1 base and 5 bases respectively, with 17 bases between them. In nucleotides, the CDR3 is TGCAGTGCTAGAGCGGGTTGGTCTAGCGTGGAGACCCAGTACTTC. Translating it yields CSARAGWSSVETQYF.

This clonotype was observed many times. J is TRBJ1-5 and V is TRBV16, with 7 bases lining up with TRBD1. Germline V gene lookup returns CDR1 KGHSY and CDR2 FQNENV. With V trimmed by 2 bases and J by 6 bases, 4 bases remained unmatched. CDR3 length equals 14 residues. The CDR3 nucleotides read TGTGCCAGCAGCCAAGACAGGGTAGGTCAGCCCCAGCATTTT. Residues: CASSQDRVGQPQHF.

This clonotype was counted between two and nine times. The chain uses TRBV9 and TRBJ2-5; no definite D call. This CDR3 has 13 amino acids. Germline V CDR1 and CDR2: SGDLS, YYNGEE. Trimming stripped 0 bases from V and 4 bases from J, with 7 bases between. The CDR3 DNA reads TGTGCCAGCAGCGTAGGACACCGAGAGACCCAGTACTTC. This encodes CASSVGHRETQYF.

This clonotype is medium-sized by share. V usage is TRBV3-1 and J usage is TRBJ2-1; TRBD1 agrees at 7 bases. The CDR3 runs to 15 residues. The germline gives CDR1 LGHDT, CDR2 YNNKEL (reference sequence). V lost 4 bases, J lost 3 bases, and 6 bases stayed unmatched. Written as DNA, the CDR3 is TGTGCCAGCAGCCGATCAGGGGGTCACTACAATGAGCAGTTCTTC. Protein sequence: CASSRSGGHYNEQFF.

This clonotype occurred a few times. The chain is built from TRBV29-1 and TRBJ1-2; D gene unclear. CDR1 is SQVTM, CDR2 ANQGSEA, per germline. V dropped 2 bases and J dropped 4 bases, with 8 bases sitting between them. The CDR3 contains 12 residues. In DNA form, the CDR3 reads TGCAGCGTTGAAAGGTTTACCTATGGCTACACCTTC. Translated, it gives CSVERFTYGYTF.

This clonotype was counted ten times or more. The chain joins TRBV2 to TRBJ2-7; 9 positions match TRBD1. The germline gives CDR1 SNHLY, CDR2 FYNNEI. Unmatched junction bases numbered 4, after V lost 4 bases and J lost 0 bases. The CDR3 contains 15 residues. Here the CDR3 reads CASSGGQGISYEQYF. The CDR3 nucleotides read TGTGCCAGCAGTGGGGGACAGGGAATCTCCTACGAGCAGTACTTC.

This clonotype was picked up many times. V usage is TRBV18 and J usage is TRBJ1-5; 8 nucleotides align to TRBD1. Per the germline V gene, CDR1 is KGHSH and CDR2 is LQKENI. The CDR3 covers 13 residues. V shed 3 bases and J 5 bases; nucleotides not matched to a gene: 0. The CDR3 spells CASSPDRDQPQHF. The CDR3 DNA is TGTGCCAGCTCACCGGACAGGGATCAGCCCCAGCATTTT.

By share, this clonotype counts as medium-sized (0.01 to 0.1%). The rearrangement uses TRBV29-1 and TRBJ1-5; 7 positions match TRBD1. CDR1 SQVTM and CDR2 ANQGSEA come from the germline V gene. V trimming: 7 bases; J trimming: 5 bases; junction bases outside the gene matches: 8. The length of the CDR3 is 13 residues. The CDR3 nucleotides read TGCAGCGCCAAACAGGGGACCGATCAGCCCCAGCATTTT. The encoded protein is CSAKQGTDQPQHF.

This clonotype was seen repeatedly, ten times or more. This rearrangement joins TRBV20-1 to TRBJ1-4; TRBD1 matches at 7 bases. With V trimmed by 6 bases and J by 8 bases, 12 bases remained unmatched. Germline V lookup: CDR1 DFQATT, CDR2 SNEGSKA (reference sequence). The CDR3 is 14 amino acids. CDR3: CSAEREGAWEKLFF. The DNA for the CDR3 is TGCAGTGCGGAACGGGAGGGGGCTTGGGAAAAACTGTTTTTT.

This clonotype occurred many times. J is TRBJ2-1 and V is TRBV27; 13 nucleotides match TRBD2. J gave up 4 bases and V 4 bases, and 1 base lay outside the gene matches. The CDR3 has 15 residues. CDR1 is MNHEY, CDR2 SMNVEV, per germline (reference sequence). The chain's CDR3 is CASSWTSGRYNEQFF. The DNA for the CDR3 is TGTGCCAGCAGTTGGACTAGCGGGAGATACAATGAGCAGTTCTTC.

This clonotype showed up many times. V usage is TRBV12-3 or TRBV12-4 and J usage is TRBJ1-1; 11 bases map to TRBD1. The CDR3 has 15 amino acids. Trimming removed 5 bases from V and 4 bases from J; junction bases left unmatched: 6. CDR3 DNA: TGTGCCAGCAGTCCAGGGACAGGGGGTTTCACTGAAGCTTTCTTT. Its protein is CASSPGTGGFTEAFF.

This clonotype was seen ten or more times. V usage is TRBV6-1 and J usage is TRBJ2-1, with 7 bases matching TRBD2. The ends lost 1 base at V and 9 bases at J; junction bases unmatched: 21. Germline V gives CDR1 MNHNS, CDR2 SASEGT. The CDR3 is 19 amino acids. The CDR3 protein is CASSEVRGSAGVAGTEQFF. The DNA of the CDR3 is TGTGCCAGCAGTGAAGTAAGAGGGTCTGCGGGAGTAGCCGGGACTGAGCAGTTCTTC.

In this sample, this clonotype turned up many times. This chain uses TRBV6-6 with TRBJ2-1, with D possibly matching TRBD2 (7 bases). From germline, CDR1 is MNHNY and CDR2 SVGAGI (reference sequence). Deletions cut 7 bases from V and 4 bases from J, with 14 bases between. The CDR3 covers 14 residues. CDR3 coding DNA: TGTGCCAGCACCCGGGGGGCTGGTTACAATGAGCAGTTCTTC. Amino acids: CASTRGAGYNEQFF.

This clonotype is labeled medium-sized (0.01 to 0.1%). CDR3 coding DNA: TGTGCCAGCAAGGGCGGCACCGGGGAGCTGTTTTTT. Residues: CASKGGTGELFF. J is TRBJ2-2 and V is TRBV6-1; D is undetermined. CDR3 length: 12 amino acids. CDR1 is MNHNS and CDR2 is SASEGT in the germline V gene. The ends were cut back, 7 bases at V and 4 bases at J, with 7 bases in the middle.

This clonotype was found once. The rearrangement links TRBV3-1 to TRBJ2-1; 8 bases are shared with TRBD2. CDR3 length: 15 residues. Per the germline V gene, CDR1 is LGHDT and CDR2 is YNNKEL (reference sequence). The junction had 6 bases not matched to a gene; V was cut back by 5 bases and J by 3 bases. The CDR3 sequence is CASSKSGGFYNEQFF. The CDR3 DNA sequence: TGTGCCAGCAGCAAAAGCGGGGGTTTCTACAATGAGCAGTTCTTC.